The 27 T cell receptor beta chains presented below share a single source sample, sequenced in a study of vaccination effects on CD4 cells after COVID-19. Antigens of these TCRs are unknown. ViraFEST used viral peptide pools to expand antigen-specific CD4+ T cells before sequencing. Subsequent to a culture period of about ten days, CD4+ T cells were isolated. People in the vaccine group had not been infected with SARS-CoV-2 before, and their nucleocapsid antibodies were negative. Measured with immunoSEQ multiplex PCR; TCRdb has only the in-frame clones, and not every one. The sample yields tens of thousands of clones, approximately 70% seen once. Here the sequenced sample was CD4+ T cells from PBMCs cultured with HCoV-NL63 spike peptides, taken before COVID-19 vaccination. These receptors were obtained from a human donor who received a COVID-19 vaccine.

Here the CDR3 reads CSASNLAGAEQYF. DNA for the CDR3: TGCAGTGCTAGTAACCTAGCGGGGGCCGAGCAGTACTTC. This sequence joins TRBV20-1 and TRBJ2-7, with TRBD2 matching 10 bases. The ends lost 3 bases at V and 6 bases at J; junction bases unmatched: 5. CDR1 DFQATT and CDR2 SNEGSKA come from the germline V gene (reference sequence). CDR3 size: 13 residues.

The chain joins TRBV6-1 to TRBJ2-2, with TRBD2 matching 11 bases. Losses at the gene ends were 4 bases for V and 4 bases for J; bases not matched to a gene: 11. Germline CDR1 reads MNHNS; CDR2 reads SASEGT. This CDR3 is built from 18 residues. The CDR3 DNA is TGTGCCAGCAGTGGTGGGCTAGCGGGGGGTCGAGGCACCGGGGAGCTGTTTTTT. It specifies CASSGGLAGGRGTGELFF.

The chain is built from TRBV19 and TRBJ2-7; TRBD1 aligns across 9 bases. This CDR3 contains 17 residues. Germline trimming cut 5 bases from V and 3 bases from J; bases unmatched to any gene: 14. The V gene's germline CDR1 is LNHDA and CDR2 SQIVND (reference sequence). As DNA, the CDR3 is TGTGCCAGTAGTCGCACACCTTGGACAGGGGCGAACTACGAGCAGTACTTC. The encoded protein is CASSRTPWTGANYEQYF. The complete variable domain, with remaining parts taken from reference TRBV19 and TRBJ2-7, reads DGGITQSPKYLFRKEGQNVTLSCEQNLNHDAMYWYRQDPGQGLRLIYYSQIVNDFQKGDIAEGYSVSREKKESFPLTVTSAQKNPTAFYLCASSRTPWTGANYEQYFGPGTRLTVT.

This clone is a singleton in its sample. One end of the junction does not line up with germline, which may come from a read error. CDR3 DNA: TGTGCCAGCAGTGATACTGAGGCTTTCTTT. Protein: CASSDTEAFF. The chain is built from TRBV6-1 and TRBJ1-1; unclear D gene. Per germline, CDR1 MNHNS and CDR2 SASEGT. This CDR3 has 10 amino acids.

The chain recombines TRBV11-2 with TRBJ2-7, with TRBD2 matching over 9 bases. V dropped 0 bases and J dropped 7; count of bases not matched to a gene: 10. The CDR3 runs 16 residues. The germline gives CDR1 SGHAT, CDR2 FQNNGV. The CDR3 DNA reads TGTGCCAGCAGCTTAGATGCGGGTCTAGCGGGAAGAGAGCAGTACTTC. The encoded protein is CASSLDAGLAGREQYF.

The rearrangement joins TRBV5-1 to TRBJ2-7, with 8 bases aligning to TRBD2. The CDR3 sequence is 15 residues long. J was trimmed by 0 bases and V by 5 bases; bases with no gene match: 7. Germline assignment: CDR1 SGHRS and CDR2 YFSETQ. CDR3 residues: CASRVAGPASYEQYF. The CDR3 coding sequence is TGCGCCAGCAGAGTAGCGGGACCCGCCTCCTACGAGCAGTACTTC.

The chain links TRBV6-5 to TRBJ1-2; 7 bases agree with TRBD1. There are 13 residues in the CDR3. V lost 4 bases, J lost 8 bases, and 7 bases stayed unmatched. Germline CDR1 MNHEY, CDR2 SVGAGI. CDR3 coding DNA: TGTGCCAGCAGTTCCCCGGGACAGCGCGGCTACACCTTC. It is translated as CASSSPGQRGYTF.

The rearrangement joins TRBV27 to TRBJ2-3; D possibly uses TRBD1 or TRBD2 (5 bases each). The length of the CDR3 is 16 residues. Germline CDR1 MNHEY, CDR2 SMNVEV (reference sequence). V was trimmed by 4 bases and J by 2 bases, leaving 16 bases between them. The CDR3 protein is CASSSMGERVTDTQYF. The CDR3 nucleotides read TGTGCCAGCAGTTCCATGGGGGAAAGGGTCACAGATACGCAGTATTTT.

The V call is TRBV10-3, the J call TRBJ1-6; unclear D gene. V shed 0 bases and J shed 10 bases, with 13 bases lying between them. The CDR3 has 15 residues. Per germline, CDR1 ENHRY and CDR2 SYGVKD. The CDR3 is CAISESGREGSPLHF. CDR3 DNA sequence: TGTGCCATCAGTGAGTCTGGGAGGGAAGGCTCACCCCTCCACTTT.

The chain has TRBV9 and TRBJ1-4; no clear D. Trimming took off 0 bases at V and 1 base at J, with 7 bases between the two ends. Germline CDR1 reads SGDLS; CDR2 reads YYNGEE. CDR3 length: 15 residues. The CDR3 region has the DNA TGTGCCAGCAGCGTAGCTTGGGGAACTAATGAAAAACTGTTTTTT. Its translation is CASSVAWGTNEKLFF.

The chain employs TRBV15 and TRBJ2-2; 7 positions match TRBD1. V dropped 2 bases and J dropped 0; count of bases not matched to a gene: 0. The V gene's germline CDR1 is LNHNV and CDR2 YYDKDF (reference sequence). CDR3 length: 15 amino acids. CDR3 sequence: CATSRQGANTGELFF. CDR3 sequence (DNA): TGTGCCACCAGCAGACAGGGGGCGAACACCGGGGAGCTGTTTTTT. The whole variable domain, filled in from reference TRBV15 and TRBJ2-2, reads DAMVIQNPRYQVTQFGKPVTLSCSQTLNHNVMYWYQQKSSQAPKLLFHYYDKDFNNEADTPDNFQSRRPNTSFCFLDIRSPGLGDTAMYLCATSRQGANTGELFFGEGSRLTVL.

The rearrangement links TRBV4-2 to TRBJ2-3; D is possibly TRBD2 (5 bases). V dropped 4 bases and J dropped 2 bases, with 10 bases sitting between them. This CDR3 has 14 amino acids. Germline assignment: CDR1 LGHNA and CDR2 YNFKEQ. The CDR3 here is CASSPRRNTDTQYF. CDR3 in DNA: TGTGCCAGCAGCCCACGGAGGAACACAGATACGCAGTATTTT.

The chain links TRBV7-8 to TRBJ1-2; 8 nucleotides agree with TRBD1. V trimming: 8 bases; J trimming: 6 bases; junction bases outside the gene matches: 8. The CDR3 length is 13 residues. In germline, CDR1 is SGHVS, CDR2 FQNEAQ. CDR3 DNA sequence: TGTGCCAGCTCGGGACAGGTCCTTAATGGCTACACCTTC. Encoded protein: CASSGQVLNGYTF.

The chain has TRBV2 and TRBJ2-5, with D perhaps TRBD1 (5 bases). V lost 7 bases to trimming and J lost 4 bases, with 13 bases between them. The CDR3 extends over 13 amino acids. CDR1 is SNHLY, CDR2 FYNNEI, per germline. The CDR3 reads CASNEGVGETQYF. CDR3 DNA sequence: TGTGCCAGCAACGAAGGGGTAGGAGAGACCCAGTACTTC.

This chain connects TRBV19 to TRBJ1-2; 10 bases line up with TRBD1. Germline V gene lookup returns CDR1 LNHDA and CDR2 SQIVND (reference sequence). V gave up 3 bases and J gave up 8 bases; unmatched junction bases: 6. The CDR3 extends over 14 amino acids. In DNA, the CDR3 is TGTGCCAGTAGTATCGGGACAGGGGCGTACGGCTACACCTTC. It is translated as CASSIGTGAYGYTF.

This sequence joins TRBV5-5 and TRBJ2-7, with D unresolved. Germline V lookup: CDR1 SGHKS, CDR2 YYEKEE (reference sequence). The CDR3 length is 15 residues. V was trimmed by 0 bases and J by 0 bases, leaving 10 bases between them. CDR3 protein: CASSLALHSSYEQYF. CDR3 nucleotide sequence: TGTGCCAGCAGCTTGGCCTTACACAGCTCCTACGAGCAGTACTTC. The variable domain in full, with the rest retrieved from reference TRBV5-5 and TRBJ2-7, is DAGVTQSPTHLIKTRGQQVTLRCSPISGHKSVSWYQQVLGQGPQFIFQYYEKEERGRGNFPDRFSARQFPNYSSELNVNALLLGDSALYLCASSLALHSSYEQYFGPGTRLTVT.

The chain uses TRBV11-2 and TRBJ1-1, with no clear D. V was shortened by 2 bases and J by 4 bases, with 14 bases between the two germline ends. Looked up from germline, CDR1 is SGHAT and CDR2 is FQNNGV. The CDR3 has 15 residues. In DNA, the CDR3 is TGTGCCAGCAGCTTAATCAGCGAAAGGTTCACTGAAGCTTTCTTT. Translation: CASSLISERFTEAFF.

The rearrangement uses TRBV27 and TRBJ2-7; tentative D call: TRBD2 (6 bases). The CDR3 consists of 14 residues. From germline, CDR1 is MNHEY and CDR2 SMNVEV (reference sequence). V shed 5 bases and J shed 3 bases, with 14 bases lying between them. The CDR3 nucleotides read TGTGCCAGCAGTACCCGGCGGGGAGACTACGAGCAGTACTTC. It specifies CASSTRRGDYEQYF.

J is TRBJ2-1 and V is TRBV14, with D maybe TRBD1 (6 bases). The V and J ends lost 2 bases and 1 base respectively, with 15 bases between them. The CDR3 runs to 17 residues. CDR1 is SGHDN, CDR2 FVKESK, per germline. The CDR3 here is CASSQNRVYPSYNEQFF. The CDR3 bases are TGTGCCAGCAGCCAAAACAGGGTCTACCCTTCCTACAATGAGCAGTTCTTC. Combining the CDR3 with reference TRBV14 and TRBJ2-1 gives the whole variable domain EAGVTQFPSHSVIEKGQTVTLRCDPISGHDNLYWYRRVMGKEIKFLLHFVKESKQDESGMPNNRFLAERTGGTYSTLKVQPAELEDSGVYFCASSQNRVYPSYNEQFFGPGTRLTVL.

The rearrangement joins TRBV6-6 to TRBJ2-7; possible D gene TRBD1, 6 bases. This CDR3 is built from 15 residues. With 5 bases removed from V and 3 bases from J, the gap between germline ends came to 17 bases. Germline V gene data show CDR1 as MNHNY and CDR2 as SVGAGI (reference sequence). DNA for the CDR3: TGTGCCAGCAGTCAAAAACGGACAGCATTCTACGAGCAGTACTTC. This codes for CASSQKRTAFYEQYF.

This clone was seen more than once but under ten times. The rearrangement uses TRBV2 and TRBJ2-7; a possible D gene is TRBD1 (5 bases). V lost 3 bases and J lost 5, with 11 bases in between. The CDR3 totals 13 residues. Germline CDR1 SNHLY, CDR2 FYNNEI. DNA of the CDR3: TGTGCCAGCAGTGAGATGGGGCGGCACGAGCAGTACTTC. Residues: CASSEMGRHEQYF.

The chain is built from TRBV7-2 and TRBJ2-1; perhaps TRBD2 as D (6 bases). CDR3 length: 16 residues. With 11 bases removed from V and 0 bases from J, the gap between germline ends came to 20 bases. The V gene's germline CDR1 is SGHTA and CDR2 FQGNSA. The CDR3 sequence is CAATREGTSSYNEQFF. For the CDR3, the DNA is TGTGCCGCCACCAGAGAGGGGACTTCCTCCTACAATGAGCAGTTCTTC.

The chain links TRBV7-2 to TRBJ1-1, with TRBD1 matching over 7 bases. The CDR3 is 16 residues long. The germline gives CDR1 SGHTA, CDR2 FQGNSA. After removal of 5 bases from V and 8 bases from J, the junction contained 17 bases not matched to a gene. The CDR3 loop is CASSLSPGQTIPEAFF. CDR3 in DNA: TGTGCCAGCAGCCTTTCACCGGGACAGACTATCCCCGAAGCTTTCTTT.

The chain employs TRBV6-6 and TRBJ2-3; perhaps TRBD1 as D (6 bases). Trimming shortened V by 1 base and J by 12 bases, and 14 bases separated the two germline ends. The germline V gene encodes CDR1 MNHNY and CDR2 SVGAGI (reference sequence). The length of the CDR3 is 13 residues. This CDR3 is CASSYLGQTHQYF. The DNA for the CDR3 is TGTGCCAGCAGTTACTTGGGACAAACTCACCAGTATTTT.

This clone has a handful of counts. The chain couples TRBV11-1 to TRBJ1-5; no clear D. The germline V gene has CDR1 SGHAT and CDR2 FQDESV (reference sequence). With 1 base removed from V and 9 bases from J, the gap between germline ends came to 10 bases. The CDR3 loop spans 13 amino acids. The CDR3 here is CASSLGAGRPQHF. CDR3 DNA sequence: TGTGCCAGCAGCTTAGGAGCTGGGAGGCCCCAGCATTTT.

V usage is TRBV2 and J usage is TRBJ1-1; 12 positions agree with TRBD1. The V gene's germline CDR1 is SNHLY and CDR2 FYNNEI. This CDR3 spans 15 amino acids. With V trimmed by 6 bases and J by 5 bases, 7 bases remained unmatched. The DNA for the CDR3 is TGTGCCAGCAGGGGACAGGGGGCCATGGGGACTGAAGCTTTCTTT. It translates to CASRGQGAMGTEAFF.

This rearrangement joins TRBV5-5 to TRBJ2-3; 14 nucleotides agree with TRBD2. CDR1 is SGHKS, CDR2 YYEKEE, per germline (reference sequence). Trimming removed 4 bases from V and 10 bases from J; junction bases left unmatched: 11. The CDR3 runs to 16 residues. The CDR3 DNA is TGTGCCAGCAGCCCGGGACTAGCGGGGGTTCTGCCTGCGCAGTATTTT. Translating it yields CASSPGLAGVLPAQYF.